One TCR beta chain is described in this entry. TCRdb's table, derived via immunoSEQ multiplex PCR, lists solely in-frame clones and lacks some. This sample has roughly 72,000 clones, with 90% found just once. V shed 4 bases and J shed 2 bases, with 8 bases lying between them. The length of the CDR3 is 13 residues. Germline CDR1 and CDR2: LGHNA and YSLEER. This sample is drawn from a study of blood T cell repertoires in COVID-19. The specimen sequenced was peripheral blood. The J gene is TRBJ2-5, the V gene TRBV4-3, with D perhaps matching TRBD2 (6 bases). This TCR derives from a human donor in a cohort sampled during active COVID-19. Here the CDR3 reads CASSPGTQETQYF. For the CDR3, the DNA is TGCGCCAGCAGCCCCGGGACTCAAGAGACCCAGTACTTC.